This T cell receptor (beta chain) is drawn from a study of T cells in Graves' hyperthyroidism and ophthalmopathy (dated by TCRdb to the late 2010s). In the study overall: A discovery cohort of about a hundred patients, fewer than 50 with Graves' ophthalmopathy and approximately 57 with stable Graves' hyperthyroidism, was used to find distinguishing TCR V-J signatures. An independent validation cohort of under 20 hyperthyroidism patients and approximately 17 patients who later progressed to ophthalmopathy tested prospective prediction of ophthalmopathy. The approximately 100 discovery patients were randomly split 7:3 into training and test sets. Thyroid tissue and blood T-cell repertoires from about six Graves' hyperthyroidism patients were also compared in the study. After blood sampling, hyperthyroidism patients were treated with methimazole at a starting dose of 30 mg daily, and ophthalmopathy patients were treated with high-dose intravenous methylprednisolone. TCR Vbeta CDR3 sequencing of 130 to 150 peripheral blood samples (over 40 ophthalmopathy, some 75 hyperthyroidism and around 17 progressor patients) is reported in the paper. The research as a whole found: Sample size was not statistically predetermined, and investigators were not blinded to group allocation. Most expanded thyroid clonotypes (frequency above 0.001) were also detected in blood, suggesting blood repertoires may reflect thyroid immune responses. In validation, progression to ophthalmopathy was predicted by the model with 70.59% sensitivity and around 75% specificity, a median of about 6 months before onset. A 13 V-J signature model separated ophthalmopathy from stable hyperthyroidism, with approximately 86% sensitivity and 81.08% specificity in cross-validation and 80%/75% in testing.

The TCR beta CDR3 regions were amplified from RNA transcripts. The first round of RT-PCR for the TCR CDR3 was performed with the HTBI primer set and the Qiagen OneStep RT-PCR kit. Libraries were constructed in a second round of multiplex PCR, after which size selection and purification were carried out. Sequencing of the libraries was done on an Illumina HiSeq2000 using paired-end 100 bp reads. Processing in the source paper ran as follows. SOAPnuke was used to process the raw data, throwing out any read that contained adapters or uncalled bases, had a mean Phred below 15, or lacked an exact constant-primer or identifier match. COPE v1.2.5 was used to merge the high-quality paired reads, and each unique nucleotide sequence was defined as a clonotype. Clonotypes were aligned to IMGT TRBV, TRBD and TRBJ reference segments using MiTCR v1.1. The analysis was restricted to V-J combinations with a frequency above 0.0001, which together covered 99.2% of the repertoires. The TCS score was defined as F50 (clonal expansion) divided by E x V (chaos), with BLOSUM62-based TCRdist calculated between CDR3 peptides within each V-J. Welch's t-statistics and random forest reduced roughly 530 V-J features to fewer than 15, which were used in a naive Bayes classifier (R e1071). TCRdb trimmed public reads at Q25 via fastp, called clones via MiXCR and kept in-frame beta chains. Records with the same CDR3 protein are collapsed into one entry carrying the most frequent genes and DNA. TCRdb, rather than the study authors, made the V and J calls. This sample lists 600,000 or so distinct CDR3 sequences; roughly 46% were detected once. In total, the top ten clones hold roughly 8.2% of the sample.

Stable Graves' hyperthyroidism was defined as the absence of progression to ophthalmopathy over 18 months of follow-up. Hyperthyroidism patients were newly diagnosed, had a disease duration of under 2 months, and were aged 18 to 65 years. Exclusion was applied to patients with uncontrolled infections, other autoimmune diseases, pregnancy or lactation. Diagnoses were established on the basis of clinical symptoms, serum thyroxine and TRAb, thyroid ultrasound, and orbital computed tomography. Total RNA was extracted using Trizol reagent, and RNA quality was assessed on an Agilent 2100 Bioanalyzer. With regard to this clonotype: Its antigen is still unknown. Relative to the germline gene, one junction end is altered; a read error may explain this.

Taken from cysteine to phenylalanine, the CDR3 has 15 residues. Only CDR3 DNA is held: 45 bases, read in frame from base 1. CDR1 LNHNV and CDR2 YYDKDF are derived from the germline V gene (reference sequence). This TCR was recovered from a woman aged 18-29 years with Graves' hyperthyroidism. Donor details come from another sample of the same person, matched by shared clones. Sequenced material: peripheral blood or thyroid tissue (not recorded which). The rearranged chain carries TRBV15 and TRBJ1-3, with the D gene uncertain. The CDR3 sequence is CATSREGNSGDTIYF. In nucleotides, the sequence is TGTGCCACCAGCAGAGAGGGAAACTCTGGAGACACCATATATTTT.